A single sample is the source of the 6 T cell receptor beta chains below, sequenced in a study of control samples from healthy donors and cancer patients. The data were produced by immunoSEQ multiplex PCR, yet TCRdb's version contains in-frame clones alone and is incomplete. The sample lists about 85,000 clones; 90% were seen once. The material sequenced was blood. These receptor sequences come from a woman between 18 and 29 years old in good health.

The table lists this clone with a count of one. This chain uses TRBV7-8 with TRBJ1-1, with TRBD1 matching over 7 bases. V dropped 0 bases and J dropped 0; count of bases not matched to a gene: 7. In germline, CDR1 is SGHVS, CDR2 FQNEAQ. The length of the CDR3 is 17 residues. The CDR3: CASSLARTGPLNTEAFF. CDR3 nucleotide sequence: TGTGCCAGCAGCTTAGCGAGGACAGGACCCCTGAACACTGAAGCTTTCTTT.

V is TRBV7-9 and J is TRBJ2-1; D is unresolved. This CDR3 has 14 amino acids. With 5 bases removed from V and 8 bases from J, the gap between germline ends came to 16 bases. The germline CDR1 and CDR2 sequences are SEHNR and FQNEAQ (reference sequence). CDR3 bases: TGTGCCAGCAGCGCGAATGTTTGGGGTCATGAGCAGTTCTTC. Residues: CASSANVWGHEQFF.

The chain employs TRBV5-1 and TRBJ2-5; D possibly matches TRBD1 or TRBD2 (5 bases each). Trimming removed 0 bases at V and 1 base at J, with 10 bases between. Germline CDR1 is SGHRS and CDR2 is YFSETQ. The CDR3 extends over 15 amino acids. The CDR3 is CASSLVGDLQETQYF. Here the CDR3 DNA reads TGCGCCAGCAGCTTGGTCGGGGACCTCCAAGAGACCCAGTACTTC.

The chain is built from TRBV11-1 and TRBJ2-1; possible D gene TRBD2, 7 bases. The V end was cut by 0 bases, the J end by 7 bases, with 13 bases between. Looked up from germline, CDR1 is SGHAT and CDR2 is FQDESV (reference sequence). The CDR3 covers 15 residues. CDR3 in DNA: TGTGCCAGCAGCTTAGCGGGGGGGCTGGCGAATGAGCAGTTCTTC. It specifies CASSLAGGLANEQFF.

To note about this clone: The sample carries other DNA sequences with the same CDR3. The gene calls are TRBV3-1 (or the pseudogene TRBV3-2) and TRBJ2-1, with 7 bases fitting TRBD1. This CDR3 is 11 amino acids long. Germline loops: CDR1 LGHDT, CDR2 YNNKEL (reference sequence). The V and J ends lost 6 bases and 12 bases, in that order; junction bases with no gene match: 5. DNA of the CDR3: TGTGCCAGCAGTCGGGACAGCGGGCAGTTCTTC. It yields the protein CASSRDSGQFF.

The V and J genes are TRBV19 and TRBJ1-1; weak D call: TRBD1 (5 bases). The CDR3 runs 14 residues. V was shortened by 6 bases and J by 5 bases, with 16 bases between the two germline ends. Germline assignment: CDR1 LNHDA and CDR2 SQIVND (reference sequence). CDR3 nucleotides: TGTGCCAGTAGCTTTACAGGTGTAGGAACTGAAGCTTTCTTT. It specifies CASSFTGVGTEAFF.